This T cell receptor beta chain was obtained from a study of T cells in Graves' hyperthyroidism and ophthalmopathy. The patients, who ranged from 18 to 65 in age, presented with newly diagnosed hyperthyroidism lasting under 2 months. The CDR3 has 14 residues. The V and J ends lost 3 bases and 4 bases respectively, with 13 bases between them. The V gene's germline CDR1 is SQVTM and CDR2 ANQGSEA. About this clonotype itself: A much bigger clone sits one base away, suggesting this may be a read error.

RNA transcripts gave rise to amplified TCR beta CDR3 regions. Carried out on the TCR CDR3, a first-round RT-PCR used the HTBI primer set. Each CDR3 protein gets one entry after TCRdb re-called the multiplex PCR reads with MiXCR. The profile shows about 360,000 distinct CDR3 sequences, about 13% of them singletons. The genes are TRBV29-1 and TRBJ2-1, with no clear D. The TCR originated in a woman under 30 with Graves' hyperthyroidism. Material: blood. The CDR3 DNA reads as TGCAGCGTTGAGAGCCCTAGGTCTTACAATGAGCAGTTCTTC. Its translation: CSVESPRSYNEQFF.